One sample yielded the 3 T cell receptor beta chains listed below, sequenced in a study of cytomegalovirus exposure and HLA in healthy donors. The repertoire was sequenced with immunoSEQ multiplex PCR; TCRdb's copy has only in-frame clones and lacks some. Of about 130,000 clones listed, just under 90% are singletons. Sequencing was carried out using PBMCs. The receptors shown here come from a man in his thirties or forties in good health and CMV-seronegative.

This clone was recorded once. The J gene is TRBJ1-1, the V gene TRBV6-1, with 9 bases matching TRBD1. Losses at the gene ends were 6 bases for V and 5 bases for J; bases not matched to a gene: 7. The CDR3 runs to 14 residues. Germline values: CDR1 MNHNS, CDR2 SASEGT. CDR3 amino acids: CASRPTGGMTEAFF. DNA for the CDR3: TGTGCCAGCAGGCCTACAGGGGGCATGACTGAAGCTTTCTTT.

The CDR3 region has the DNA TGTGCCAGCAGCTCGACAGGGGCGGGGTCCTACAATGAGCAGTTCTTC. This codes for CASSSTGAGSYNEQFF. This sequence joins TRBV7-3 and TRBJ2-1; 8 nucleotides match TRBD1. This CDR3 has 16 amino acids. Germline V CDR1 and CDR2: SGHTA, FQGTGA. V shed 4 bases, J shed 1 base, and the junction held 6 bases outside the gene matches.

This clone was picked up a small number of times. The chain recombines TRBV19 with TRBJ2-1; 9 bases are a match to TRBD2. The CDR3 is 16 residues long. Trimming took 3 bases from V and 3 from J; bases not matched to a gene: 6. Germline V gives CDR1 LNHDA, CDR2 SQIVND (reference sequence). The CDR3 DNA follows: TGTGCCAGTAGTATCAAGACTAGCGGATTCTACAATGAGCAGTTCTTC. Encoded protein: CASSIKTSGFYNEQFF.